Each of the 22 T cell receptor beta chains below was sequenced from the same sample in a study of chemoradiotherapy in HPV16-positive cancers. Data came from immunoSEQ multiplex PCR; TCRdb stores just in-frame clones and leaves some out. The sample records 5,600 or so clones, over 65% being singletons. The sample was acquired from a patient who underwent chemoradiotherapy. The receptors stem from a human donor with HPV-associated anogenital cancer.

This clone was seen a single time. The junction does not match germline at one end; this may be a read error. V and J are TRBV11-3 and TRBJ1-4; D is possibly TRBD1 (5 bases). Germline CDR1 reads SGHNT; CDR2 reads YENEEA. The CDR3 loop spans 17 amino acids. The CDR3 reads CASSLVSPGTTRGKLFF. CDR3 nucleotides: TGTGCCAGCAGTTTAGTTTCCCCCGGGACGACTAGAGGGAAACTGTTTTTT.

This chain connects TRBV6-6 to TRBJ1-3, with a weak D call TRBD1 (6 bases). Trimming removed 6 bases at V and 0 bases at J, with 6 bases between. CDR3 length: 13 residues. Germline-derived CDR1 and CDR2 are MNHNY and SVGAGI (reference sequence). In nucleotides, the CDR3 is TGTGCCAGCAGGGACAGCTCTGGAAACACCATATATTTT. Protein: CASRDSSGNTIYF.

The chain recombines TRBV6-5 with TRBJ2-5; perhaps TRBD1 as D (6 bases). The germline CDR1 and CDR2 sequences are MNHEY and SVGAGI. Trimming removed 2 bases from V and 0 bases from J, with 13 bases in between. The CDR3 has 16 amino acids. The CDR3 spells CASSYGRGYYQETQYF. CDR3 DNA sequence: TGTGCCAGCAGTTACGGCAGGGGCTATTACCAAGAGACCCAGTACTTC.

The chain joins TRBV11-3 to TRBJ2-2, with 7 bases identical to TRBD1. Germline CDR1 is SGHNT and CDR2 is YENEEA. The CDR3 length is 18 residues. V lost 3 bases to trimming and J lost 1 base; unmatched junction nucleotides: 11. The CDR3 nucleotides are TGTGCCAGCAGCTTGGAGACGGGTGGACAGGTGAACACCGGGGAGCTGTTTTTT. It specifies CASSLETGGQVNTGELFF.

The chain combines TRBV18 with TRBJ2-1; D possibly corresponds to TRBD1 (5 bases). Germline V lookup: CDR1 KGHSH, CDR2 LQKENI. The CDR3 covers 15 residues. Trimming removed 2 bases from V and 4 bases from J, with 12 bases in between. CDR3 nucleotide sequence: TGTGCCAGCTCACCAGGGGCAAAGGGGTACAATGAGCAGTTCTTC. It specifies CASSPGAKGYNEQFF. Full variable domain (rest looked up from reference TRBV18 and TRBJ2-1): NAGVMQNPRHLVRRRGQEARLRCSPMKGHSHVYWYRQLPEEGLKFMVYLQKENIIDESGMPKERFSAEFPKEGPSILRIQQVVRGDSAAYFCASSPGAKGYNEQFFGPGTRLTVL.

This clone appeared a single time. The chain carries TRBV11-2 and TRBJ2-1; 12 bases are shared with TRBD2. The junction had 8 bases not matched to a gene; V was cut back by 4 bases and J by 7 bases. The CDR3 runs 16 residues. Germline CDR1 SGHAT, CDR2 FQNNGV. CDR3: CASSSGGLAGRNEQFF. The CDR3, as DNA: TGTGCCAGCAGCTCAGGAGGACTAGCGGGACGAAATGAGCAGTTCTTC.

The chain has TRBV9 and TRBJ1-3; 9 bases fit TRBD1. The CDR3 covers 14 residues. CDR1 SGDLS and CDR2 YYNGEE come from the germline V gene. Unmatched junction bases numbered 3, after V lost 4 bases and J lost 4 bases. The CDR3 sequence: CASSSGQGGNTIYF. The CDR3 region has the DNA TGTGCCAGCAGCTCGGGACAGGGAGGAAACACCATATATTTT.

This clone was counted only a few times. The rearrangement uses TRBV4-3 and TRBJ2-2; D is perhaps TRBD2 (6 bases). Germline loops: CDR1 LGHNA, CDR2 YSLEER. V was trimmed by 0 bases and J by 5 bases, leaving 13 bases between them. There are 16 residues in the CDR3. CDR3 bases: TGCGCCAGCAGCCAAGATACCGGGGGTCTTACCGGGGAGCTGTTTTTT. Protein sequence: CASSQDTGGLTGELFF.

J is TRBJ1-6 and V is TRBV7-9; 10 bases match TRBD1. Germline CDR1 is SEHNR and CDR2 is FQNEAQ (reference sequence). The junction had 7 bases not matched to a gene; V was cut back by 5 bases and J by 6 bases. This CDR3 has 16 residues. CDR3 residues: CASSRDGQGGNSPLHF. CDR3 in DNA: TGTGCCAGCAGCCGCGACGGACAGGGGGGTAATTCACCCCTCCACTTT.

The chain recombines TRBV19 with TRBJ1-2; 9 nucleotides line up with TRBD1. J was trimmed by 6 bases and V by 9 bases; bases with no gene match: 14. Per the germline V gene, CDR1 is LNHDA and CDR2 is SQIVND (reference sequence). There are 15 residues in the CDR3. As DNA, the CDR3 is TGTGCCAGCTATGGAGGGACAGGGAGGAATCATGGCTACACCTTC. Its protein product is CASYGGTGRNHGYTF.

The V call is TRBV28, the J call TRBJ2-5, with 8 bases fitting TRBD2. Per germline, CDR1 MDHEN and CDR2 SYDVKM. The V segment lost 8 bases and the J segment 3 bases; nucleotides outside the gene matches: 17. CDR3 size: 17 residues. The CDR3 coding sequence is TGTGCCAGCTTCCGCGGGAGGCGCAGCACACATAAAGAGACCCAGTACTTC. Encoded protein: CASFRGRRSTHKETQYF.

The chain employs TRBV6-5 and TRBJ2-7; a possible D gene is TRBD2 (5 bases). Per the germline V gene, CDR1 is MNHEY and CDR2 is SVGAGI. The ends were cut back, 6 bases at V and 3 bases at J, with 15 bases in the middle. The CDR3 runs 14 residues. CDR3 region: CASRSGNLVYEQYF. CDR3 sequence (DNA): TGTGCCAGCAGAAGCGGAAACCTGGTCTACGAGCAGTACTTC.

The J gene is TRBJ2-1, the V gene TRBV19, with a weak D call TRBD2 (6 bases). V was shortened by 5 bases and J by 3 bases, with 11 bases between the two germline ends. The CDR3 is 14 amino acids. Germline CDR1 LNHDA, CDR2 SQIVND (reference sequence). CDR3 bases: TGTGCCAGTAGTTGGAGGGGTAACTACAATGAGCAGTTCTTC. Its translation: CASSWRGNYNEQFF.

The J gene is TRBJ2-5, the V gene TRBV25-1, with no clear D. Germline-derived CDR1 and CDR2 are MGHDK and SYGVNS. This CDR3 contains 18 residues. V gave up 4 bases and J gave up 5 bases, with 26 bases separating them. CDR3 coding DNA: TGTGCCAGCAGTGGACTGCCCCGAGGTTCGGCACCCTCGGAGACCCAGTACTTC. Residues: CASSGLPRGSAPSETQYF.

This chain connects TRBV19 to TRBJ2-1; 10 nucleotides align to TRBD2. Germline lookup yields CDR1 LNHDA and CDR2 SQIVND (reference sequence). After removal of 5 bases from V and 9 bases from J, the junction contained 10 bases not matched to a gene. The CDR3 runs 15 residues. CDR3 loop: CASSDQAGGLGEQFF. The CDR3 DNA reads TGTGCCAGTAGTGATCAAGCGGGAGGGCTGGGTGAGCAGTTCTTC.

This clone was counted once. The rearrangement joins TRBV25-1 to TRBJ1-1; D gene unclear. V was clipped by 5 bases and J by 6 bases, with 10 bases between them. This CDR3 has 12 amino acids. Germline V gene lookup returns CDR1 MGHDK and CDR2 SYGVNS. CDR3 DNA sequence: TGTGCCAGCAGTATTACGTCGGCTGAAGCTTTCTTT. It translates to CASSITSAEAFF.

The chain couples TRBV4-1 to TRBJ1-2; TRBD1 agrees at 8 bases. Germline assignment: CDR1 MGHRA and CDR2 YSYEKL. V shed 7 bases and J 5 bases; nucleotides not matched to a gene: 12. This CDR3 has 15 amino acids. CDR3 loop: CASTPAGQGGYGYTF. DNA of the CDR3: TGCGCCAGCACCCCCGCCGGACAGGGTGGGTATGGCTACACCTTC.

Here the CDR3 DNA reads TGTGCCACCCATGGGACAGGGAAATACTCCTACAATGAGCAGTTCTTC. This gives the protein CATHGTGKYSYNEQFF. The chain is built from TRBV6-9 and TRBJ2-1; TRBD1 aligns across 9 bases. The CDR3 has 16 residues. The trim removed 10 bases at V and 0 bases at J, leaving 10 bases unmatched. Germline CDR1 reads MNHGY; CDR2 reads SVAAGI.

V usage is TRBV7-2 and J usage is TRBJ1-1; possible D gene TRBD1, 5 bases. Germline V CDR1 and CDR2: SGHTA, FQGNSA. The CDR3 has 14 residues. V was clipped by 1 base and J by 4 bases, with 10 bases between them. The DNA of the CDR3 is TGTGCCAGCAGCTTAGGGGAAGGGGTCACTGAAGCTTTCTTT. Encoded protein: CASSLGEGVTEAFF.

This clone was recorded once. The V gene is TRBV6-6, the J gene TRBJ1-2; 7 nucleotides match TRBD1. The germline V gene has CDR1 MNHNY and CDR2 SVGAGI (reference sequence). Losses at the gene ends were 5 bases for V and 3 bases for J; bases not matched to a gene: 3. The CDR3 has 13 amino acids. This chain's CDR3 is CASSQTGYYGYTF. CDR3 bases: TGTGCCAGCAGTCAGACAGGGTACTATGGCTACACCTTC.

This clone was detected only a few times. V usage is TRBV21-1 and J usage is TRBJ1-3. TRBV21-1 is a pseudogene locus. The CDR3 covers 13 residues. DNA of the CDR3: TGTGCCAACAGGGCTAGCTCTGGAAACACCATATATTTT. As protein: CANRASSGNTIYF.

This clone was seen more than once but under ten times. The rearrangement uses TRBV10-2 and TRBJ1-6, with TRBD1 as a possible D gene (6 bases). The CDR3 is made up of 15 amino acids. CDR1 and CDR2 (germline): WSHSY, SAAADI. The V gene lost 4 bases and the J gene lost 3 bases, with 10 bases spanning the gap. The CDR3 is CASSGQGGYNSPLHF. The CDR3 nucleotides are TGCGCCAGCAGTGGCCAAGGGGGCTATAATTCACCCCTCCACTTT.